Presented here are 9 T cell receptor beta chains from one specimen sequenced in a study of identical twins. TCRdb called the 5' RACE reads again in MiXCR, with one record for every CDR3 protein. This sample has about 470,000 distinct CDR3 sequences, with more than 20% found just once. These records were also assigned to another study, of T cells expressing NK-cell markers.

Sequenced material: CD4+ T cells sorted from blood. These receptors all come from a woman younger than 30 in good health.

This clonotype occurred a few times. This sequence joins TRBV5-5 and TRBJ1-3; D remains ambiguous. Between the trimmed V and J ends, which lost 0 bases and 2 bases, there was a span of 18 bases. The CDR3 length is 18 residues. Germline CDR1 SGHKS, CDR2 YYEKEE (reference sequence). The CDR3 nucleotides are TGTGCCAGCAGCTTGGGGCCGGGGATAGAATACACTGGAAACACCATATATTTT. The encoded protein is CASSLGPGIEYTGNTIYF. Complete variable domain (other parts from reference TRBV5-5 and TRBJ1-3): DAGVTQSPTHLIKTRGQQVTLRCSPISGHKSVSWYQQVLGQGPQFIFQYYEKEERGRGNFPDRFSARQFPNYSSELNVNALLLGDSALYLCASSLGPGIEYTGNTIYFGEGSWLTVV.

The V call is TRBV20-1, the J call TRBJ2-3; a weak D match, TRBD2 (6 bases). Germline loops: CDR1 DFQATT, CDR2 SNEGSKA (reference sequence). Trimming stripped 6 bases from V and 0 bases from J, with 16 bases between. This CDR3 contains 15 residues. In nucleotides, the CDR3 is TGCAGTGCCCCGCTAGCGCGGTCTAGCACAGATACGCAGTATTTT. It translates to CSAPLARSSTDTQYF.

V is TRBV7-7 and J is TRBJ2-1; 12 bases map to TRBD2. This CDR3 spans 15 amino acids. V lost 1 base, J lost 8 bases, and 3 bases stayed unmatched. Germline-derived CDR1 and CDR2 are SSHAT and FNYEAQ (reference sequence). As DNA, the CDR3 is TGTGCCAGCAGCTTAGGGACTAGCGGGATCTATGAGCAGTTCTTC. Encoded protein: CASSLGTSGIYEQFF.

CDR3 region: CASSLLAGGQTQYF. CDR3 DNA sequence: TGTGCCAGCAGTTTACTAGCGGGAGGGCAAACCCAGTACTTC. The rearrangement joins TRBV27 to TRBJ2-5, with 12 bases that match TRBD2. The junction had 3 bases not matched to a gene; V was cut back by 2 bases and J by 8 bases. Germline values: CDR1 MNHEY, CDR2 SMNVEV (reference sequence). The CDR3 is 14 amino acids.

This clonotype has only a few counts. This chain joins TRBV11-2 and TRBJ2-5; D remains unclear. V was pared by 2 bases and J by 2 bases, with 18 bases between. From germline, CDR1 is SGHAT and CDR2 FQNNGV. The CDR3 consists of 17 residues. In DNA form, the CDR3 reads TGTGCCAGCAGCTTATCGTTTAGACCAGCCGGGCAAGAGACCCAGTACTTC. Amino acid sequence: CASSLSFRPAGQETQYF.

The rearrangement links TRBV7-2 to TRBJ2-3; D call uncertain. Between the trimmed V and J ends, which lost 0 bases and 2 bases, there was a span of 6 bases. There are 14 residues in the CDR3. The germline gives CDR1 SGHTA, CDR2 FQGNSA. CDR3: CASSLAGYTDTQYF. CDR3 nucleotide sequence: TGTGCCAGCAGCTTAGCAGGCTACACAGATACGCAGTATTTT.

This clonotype occurred a few times. The chain is built from TRBV27 and TRBJ2-3; D is ambiguous. In germline, CDR1 is MNHEY, CDR2 SMNVEV (reference sequence). Trimming pared 8 bases from V and 4 bases from J, leaving 13 bases between. The CDR3 runs 13 residues. CDR3 nucleotide sequence: TGTGCCAGCGGTAGGGTCAGTGCAGATACGCAGTATTTT. Translated, it gives CASGRVSADTQYF.

The chain combines TRBV20-1 with TRBJ2-1, with 8 bases aligning to TRBD2. V shed 3 bases and J 7 bases; nucleotides not matched to a gene: 5. Germline CDR1 reads DFQATT; CDR2 reads SNEGSKA (reference sequence). The CDR3 spans 13 residues. CDR3 in amino acids: CSASLAGNNEQFF. DNA of the CDR3: TGCAGTGCTAGCCTAGCGGGTAATAATGAGCAGTTCTTC.

V gene TRBV12-3 or TRBV12-4 combines with J gene TRBJ1-1; D is ambiguous. The CDR3 runs to 13 residues. With 6 bases removed from V and 8 bases from J, the gap between germline ends came to 16 bases. CDR3 sequence (DNA): TGTGCCAGCAGCCTGCTGCAGGAGTCCGAAGCTTTCTTT. It encodes CASSLLQESEAFF.